This T cell receptor beta chain was sequenced for a study of T cells in Graves' hyperthyroidism and ophthalmopathy. The TCR beta CDR3 regions underwent amplification using RNA transcripts as the source. During a first-round RT-PCR of the TCR CDR3, the HTBI primer set was used. Using its own MiXCR run on the multiplex PCR reads, TCRdb lists one record per CDR3 protein. The top ten clones hold approximately 4.2% of a sample with approximately 600,000 distinct CDR3 sequences, over 12% of them seen once. The study's findings and limits: By a 13 V-J model, ophthalmopathy was set apart from stable hyperthyroidism.

Subjects with ophthalmopathy showed a Clinical Activity Score no lower than 3, a NOSPECS grade no lower than 4, and a duration shorter than 3 months. The study left out patients who had uncontrolled infection, other autoimmune disease, pregnancy or lactation. This clonotype showed up many times. Its matching antigen is unknown. The V gene's germline CDR1 is SNHLY and CDR2 FYNNEI. Deletions cut 10 bases from V and 6 bases from J, with 18 bases between. The CDR3 sequence is 13 residues long. The receptor was isolated from a woman between 35 and 50 years old with Graves' ophthalmopathy. The sample was blood. The chain carries TRBV2 and TRBJ1-2; a possible D gene is TRBD1 (5 bases). The CDR3 is CATDLSGTDGYTF. The DNA for the CDR3 is TGTGCCACCGACCTATCCGGGACTGATGGCTACACCTTC.